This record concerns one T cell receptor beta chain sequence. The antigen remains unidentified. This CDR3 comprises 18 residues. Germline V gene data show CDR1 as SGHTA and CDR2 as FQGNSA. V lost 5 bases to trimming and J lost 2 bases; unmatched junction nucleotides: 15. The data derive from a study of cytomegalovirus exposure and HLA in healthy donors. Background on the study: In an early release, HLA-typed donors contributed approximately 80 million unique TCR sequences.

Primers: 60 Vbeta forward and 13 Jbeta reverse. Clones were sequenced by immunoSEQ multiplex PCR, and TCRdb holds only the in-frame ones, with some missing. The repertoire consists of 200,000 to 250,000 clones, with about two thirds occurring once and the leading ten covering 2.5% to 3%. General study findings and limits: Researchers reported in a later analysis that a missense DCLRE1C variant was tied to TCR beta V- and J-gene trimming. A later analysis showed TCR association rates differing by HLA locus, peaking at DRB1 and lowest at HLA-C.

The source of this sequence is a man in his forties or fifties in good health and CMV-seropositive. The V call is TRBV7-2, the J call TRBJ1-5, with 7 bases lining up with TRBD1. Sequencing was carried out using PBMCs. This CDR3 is CASSPYPDRSGGNQPQHF. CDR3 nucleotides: TGTGCCAGCAGCCCCTACCCGGACAGGTCGGGGGGCAATCAGCCCCAGCATTTT.